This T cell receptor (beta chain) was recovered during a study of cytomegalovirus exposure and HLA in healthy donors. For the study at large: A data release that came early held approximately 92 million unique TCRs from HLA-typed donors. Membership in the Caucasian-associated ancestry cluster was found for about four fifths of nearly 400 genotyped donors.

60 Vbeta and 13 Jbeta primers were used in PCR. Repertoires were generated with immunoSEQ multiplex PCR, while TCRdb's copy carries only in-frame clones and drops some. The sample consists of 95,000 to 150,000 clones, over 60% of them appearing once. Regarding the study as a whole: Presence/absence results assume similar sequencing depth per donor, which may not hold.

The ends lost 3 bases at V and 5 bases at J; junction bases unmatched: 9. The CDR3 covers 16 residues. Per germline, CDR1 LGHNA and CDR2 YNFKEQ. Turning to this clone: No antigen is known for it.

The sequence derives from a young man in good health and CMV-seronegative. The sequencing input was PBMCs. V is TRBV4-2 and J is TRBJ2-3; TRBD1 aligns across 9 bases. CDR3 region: CASSQSRDRVGDTQYF. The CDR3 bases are TGTGCCAGCAGCCAGAGCCGGGACAGGGTAGGAGATACGCAGTATTTT.